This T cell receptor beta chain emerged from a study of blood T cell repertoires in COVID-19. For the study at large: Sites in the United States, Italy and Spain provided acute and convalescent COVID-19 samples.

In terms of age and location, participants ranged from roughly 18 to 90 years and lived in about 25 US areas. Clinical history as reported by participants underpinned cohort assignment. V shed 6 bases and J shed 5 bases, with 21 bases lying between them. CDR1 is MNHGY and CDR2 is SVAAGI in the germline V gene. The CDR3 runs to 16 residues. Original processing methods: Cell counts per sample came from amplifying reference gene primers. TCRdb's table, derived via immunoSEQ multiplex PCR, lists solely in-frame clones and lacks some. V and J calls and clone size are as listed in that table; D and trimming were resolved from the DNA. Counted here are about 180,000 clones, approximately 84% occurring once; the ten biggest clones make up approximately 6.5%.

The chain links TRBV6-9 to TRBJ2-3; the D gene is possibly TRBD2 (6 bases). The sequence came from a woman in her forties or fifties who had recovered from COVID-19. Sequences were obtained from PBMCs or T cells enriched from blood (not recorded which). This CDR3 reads CASRPGGPREGDTQYF. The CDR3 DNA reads TGTGCCAGCAGACCCGGGGGTCCCCGTGAGGGAGATACGCAGTATTTT.